The T cell receptor (beta chain) under discussion was sequenced for a study of CD8 T cells in Susac syndrome. Random hexamers primed reverse transcription of roughly 0.45 to 1 ug RNA. An immunoSEQ multiplex PCR amplified TCR beta CDR3 over 54 Vbeta and 13 Jbeta. Via MiXCR, TCRdb re-called the immunoSEQ multiplex PCR reads, giving one row per CDR3 protein. The profile shows some 450,000 distinct CDR3 sequences, roughly 85% of them singletons. TCR beta sequencing was performed on blood CD8+ and CD4+ T cells. V was pared by 2 bases and J by 0 bases, with 8 bases between. The CDR3 is 14 amino acids. The V gene's germline CDR1 is MNHEY and CDR2 SVGAGI.

The chain combines TRBV6-5 with TRBJ2-7; no firm D call. Material: CD8+ T cells from PBMCs. The clonotype was recovered from a human donor with multiple sclerosis. The CDR3 bases are TGTGCCAGCAGTTACGGGCCAACCTCCTACGAGCAGTACTTC. Protein product: CASSYGPTSYEQYF.